This T cell receptor (beta chain) was found in a study of T cell clonotyping in hematopoietic cell transplantation. Study results and caveats: Recipient TCR diversity dropped after transplant; expanded clonotypes rose from day 30 to 180. Few recipient clonotypes overlapped donors; over 95% were de novo at given depth. Higher Inverse Simpson Index values in graft donor and pretransplant recipient predicted broader posttransplant TCR diversity.

The assay was immunoSEQ multiplex PCR, and TCRdb's table has in-frame clones only and misses some. The sample gives some 15,000 clones, about 86% of which show up once; 5.8% is in the top ten. Blood collection times were about day -28 and days 30, 100, 180 posttransplant. Note on this clone: Antigen specificity is unknown.

Germline CDR1 is SGDLS and CDR2 is YYNGEE. With V trimmed by 0 bases and J by 2 bases, 17 bases remained unmatched. The CDR3 sequence is 20 residues long. This clonotype was obtained from a female patient aged 40 to 50 who had an allogeneic stem cell transplant from a related donor, so T cells may come from the graft donor. Some clones in this sample may be carry-over from other donors' samples. The sequences come from PBMCs, collected 100 days after allogeneic stem cell transplant. The chain has TRBV9 and TRBJ2-7; 10 positions match TRBD1. Written as DNA, the CDR3 is TGTGCCAGCAGCGTAGGGTCCCCACTAACCGGGACAGGGGCCCCCTACGAGCAGTACTTC. Amino acid sequence: CASSVGSPLTGTGAPYEQYF. The full variable domain, with the rest looked up from reference TRBV9 and TRBJ2-7, is DSGVTQTPKHLITATGQRVTLRCSPRSGDLSVYWYQQSLDQGLQFLIQYYNGEERAKGNILERFSAQQFPDLHSELNLSSLELGDSALYFCASSVGSPLTGTGAPYEQYFGPGTRLTVT.